The 6 T cell receptor beta chains below all came from one sample that was sequenced in a study of metastatic and nonmetastatic thyroid tumors. All patients were untreated before thyroid surgery. TCRdb re-analyzed the PCR reads through MiXCR. Of some 23,000 clones listed, 20% are singletons. Sequencing was carried out using adjacent normal tissue. Receptors originate from a female donor with papillary thyroid cancer or a benign thyroid nodule (not recorded which). Some clones in this sample may be carry-over from other donors' samples.

This clone was observed at least ten times. Other DNA sequences within the sample encode an identical CDR3. The gene calls are TRBV7-3 and TRBJ2-1; D perhaps matches TRBD2 (6 bases). The CDR3 has 15 residues. Trimming cost V 2 bases and J 2 bases, with 10 bases left between them. CDR1 is SGHTA, CDR2 FQGTGA, per germline. This CDR3 reads CASSLLGGTYNEQFF. CDR3 DNA sequence: TGTGCCAGCAGCTTACTGGGGGGAACCTACAATGAGCAGTTCTTC.

This clone is medium-sized within its sample. The rearrangement links TRBV28 to TRBJ1-2; D is possibly TRBD1 (5 bases). This CDR3 spans 15 amino acids. V was pared by 6 bases and J by 2 bases, with 16 bases between. From germline, CDR1 is MDHEN and CDR2 SYDVKM. The CDR3 protein is CASSWVGPKNYGYTF. The CDR3 nucleotides are TGTGCCAGCAGCTGGGTGGGGCCCAAAAACTATGGCTACACCTTC.

The rearrangement joins TRBV20-1 to TRBJ2-7, with D perhaps given as TRBD1 or TRBD2 (6 bases each). Trimming left V 0 bases short and J 3 bases short, with 12 bases between. Per the germline V gene, CDR1 is DFQATT and CDR2 is SNEGSKA (reference sequence). The CDR3 consists of 14 residues. CDR3 DNA sequence: TGCAGTGCTAGAGATTTAGGGGGGTACTACGAGCAGTACTTC. It translates to CSARDLGGYYEQYF.

The V call is TRBV28, the J call TRBJ2-7; 13 positions match TRBD2. From germline, CDR1 is MDHEN and CDR2 SYDVKM. Unmatched junction bases numbered 0, after V lost 4 bases and J lost 6 bases. This CDR3 region has 13 residues. CDR3 bases: TGTGCCAGCAGTTGGACTAGCGGGAGCGAGCAGTACTTC. This encodes CASSWTSGSEQYF.

This clone was recorded at least ten times. This chain uses TRBV5-6 with TRBJ1-2; D is possibly TRBD1 (6 bases). The CDR3 is 14 amino acids. From germline, CDR1 is SGHDT and CDR2 YYEEEE. The V gene lost 2 bases and the J gene lost 5 bases, with 13 bases spanning the gap. The CDR3 sequence: CASSFGGALYGYTF. The CDR3 DNA is TGTGCCAGCAGCTTCGGGGGGGCGTTATATGGCTACACCTTC.

This clone came up a few times. An end of the junction differs from the germline gene, which may be a read error. The chain employs TRBV6-9 and TRBJ2-5; possible D gene TRBD2, 5 bases. CDR3 length: 13 amino acids. Per the germline V gene, CDR1 is MNHGY and CDR2 is SVAAGI. The CDR3 DNA is TGTGCCAGCAGTTATGGGCTCGGGGAGACACAGTACTTC. Its translation: CASSYGLGETQYF.